This T cell receptor beta chain was obtained from a study of cytomegalovirus exposure and HLA in healthy donors. Background on the study: The roughly 100 million unique TCR beta sequences, from around 200 million T cells, were found by an earlier analysis.

Study-wide results and limits: Upon later analysis, TCR association rates were observed to vary by HLA locus, being highest for DRB1 and lowest for HLA-C. The presence/absence work took it that sequencing depth was about the same across donors.

This clone was observed once. What it binds is unknown. PCR involved 60 Vbeta and 13 Jbeta primers. Clones were read by immunoSEQ multiplex PCR, and TCRdb kept only the in-frame ones, dropping some. The profile shows about 160,000 clones, 70% to 85% of them singletons. Germline CDR1 GTSNPN, CDR2 SVGIG (reference sequence). V lost 2 bases to trimming and J lost 4 bases; unmatched junction nucleotides: 3. The CDR3 has 13 amino acids. The sequence was obtained from a male donor in good health and CMV-seronegative. Sequencing was carried out using PBMCs. The chain couples TRBV30 to TRBJ2-7; 9 bases are a match to TRBD1. The CDR3 spells CAWSRQGDYEQYF. In DNA, the CDR3 is TGTGCCTGGAGTCGACAGGGGGATTACGAGCAGTACTTC.